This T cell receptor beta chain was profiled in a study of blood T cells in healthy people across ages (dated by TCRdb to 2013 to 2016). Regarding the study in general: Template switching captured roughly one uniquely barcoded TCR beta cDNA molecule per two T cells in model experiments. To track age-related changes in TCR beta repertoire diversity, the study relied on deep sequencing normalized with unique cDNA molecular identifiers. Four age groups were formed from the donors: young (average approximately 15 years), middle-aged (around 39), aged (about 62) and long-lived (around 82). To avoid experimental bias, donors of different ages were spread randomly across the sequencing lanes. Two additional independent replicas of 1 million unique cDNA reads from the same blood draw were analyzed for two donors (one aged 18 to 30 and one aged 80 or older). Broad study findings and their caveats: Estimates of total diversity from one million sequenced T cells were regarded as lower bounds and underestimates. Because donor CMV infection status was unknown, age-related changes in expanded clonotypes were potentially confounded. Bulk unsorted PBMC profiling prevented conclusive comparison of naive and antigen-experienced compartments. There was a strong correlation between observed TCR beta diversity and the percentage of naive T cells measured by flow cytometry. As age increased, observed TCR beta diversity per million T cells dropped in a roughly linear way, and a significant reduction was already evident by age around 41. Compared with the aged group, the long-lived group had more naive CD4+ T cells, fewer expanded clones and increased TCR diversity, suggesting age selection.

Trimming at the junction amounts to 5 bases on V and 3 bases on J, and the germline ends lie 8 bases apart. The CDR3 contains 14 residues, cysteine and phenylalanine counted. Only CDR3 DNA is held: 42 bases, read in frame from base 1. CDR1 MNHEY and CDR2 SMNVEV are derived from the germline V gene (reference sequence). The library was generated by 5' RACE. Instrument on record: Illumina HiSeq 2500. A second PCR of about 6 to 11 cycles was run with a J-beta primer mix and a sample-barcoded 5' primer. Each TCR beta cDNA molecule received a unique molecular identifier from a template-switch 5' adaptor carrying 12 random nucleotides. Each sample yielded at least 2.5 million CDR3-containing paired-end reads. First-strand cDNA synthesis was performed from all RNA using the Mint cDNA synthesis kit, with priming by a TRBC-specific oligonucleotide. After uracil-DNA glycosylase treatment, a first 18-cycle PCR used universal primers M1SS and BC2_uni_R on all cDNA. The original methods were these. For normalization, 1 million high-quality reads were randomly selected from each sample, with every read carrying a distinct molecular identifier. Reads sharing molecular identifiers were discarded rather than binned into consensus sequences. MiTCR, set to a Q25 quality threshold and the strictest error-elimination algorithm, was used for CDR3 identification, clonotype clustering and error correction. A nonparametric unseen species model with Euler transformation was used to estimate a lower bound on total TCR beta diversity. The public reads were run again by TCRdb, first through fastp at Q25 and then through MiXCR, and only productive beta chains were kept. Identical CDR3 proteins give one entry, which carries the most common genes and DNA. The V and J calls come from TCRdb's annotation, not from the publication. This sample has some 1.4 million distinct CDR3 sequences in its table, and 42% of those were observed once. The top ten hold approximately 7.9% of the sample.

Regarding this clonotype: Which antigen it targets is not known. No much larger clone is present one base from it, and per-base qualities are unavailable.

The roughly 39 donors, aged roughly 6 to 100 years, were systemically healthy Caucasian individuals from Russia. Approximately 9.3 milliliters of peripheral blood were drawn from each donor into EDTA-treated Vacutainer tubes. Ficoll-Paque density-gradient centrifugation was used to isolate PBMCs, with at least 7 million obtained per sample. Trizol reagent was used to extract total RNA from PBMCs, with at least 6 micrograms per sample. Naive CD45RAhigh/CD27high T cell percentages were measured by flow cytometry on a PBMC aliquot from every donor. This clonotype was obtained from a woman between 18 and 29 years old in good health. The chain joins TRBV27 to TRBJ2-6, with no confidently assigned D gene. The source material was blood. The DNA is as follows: TGTGCCAGCAGTCCCTGGGGTGGGGCCAACGTCCTGACTTTC. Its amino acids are CASSPWGGANVLTF.